This T cell receptor beta chain was identified during a study of metastatic and nonmetastatic thyroid tumors. No treatment of any kind had been given to any patient before thyroid surgery. TCRdb called clones again from the PCR reads with MiXCR. The sample records 20,000 to 25,000 clones, 15% to 20% being singletons. This clone was recorded many times. V was clipped by 4 bases and J by 6 bases; unmatched bases: 4. This CDR3 has 12 amino acids. The germline gives CDR1 SQVTM, CDR2 ANQGSEA. This receptor was obtained from a female donor with papillary thyroid cancer or a benign thyroid nodule (not recorded which). Some clones in this sample may be carry-over from other donors' samples. V is TRBV29-1 and J is TRBJ2-3; TRBD1 agrees at 7 bases. The specimen sequenced was tumor tissue. CDR3 sequence (DNA): TGCAGCGTTGGACAGGGTGGGGATACGCAGTATTTT. This translates into CSVGQGGDTQYF.